The next 23 T cell receptor beta chains were all read from a single sample in a study of tumor and adjacent non-tumor tissue in lung cancer. A modified ARM-PCR protocol with three rounds of nested PCR amplified TCRbeta. TCRdb reprocessed the multiplex PCR reads via MiXCR and lists one record per CDR3 protein. This table holds about 80,000 distinct CDR3 sequences, roughly 72% found once. The template was RNA from unsorted bulk tissue. The specimen sequenced was lung tumor tissue. The receptors derive from a woman between 40 and 55 years old with non-small cell lung cancer.

This chain links TRBV6-5 with TRBJ1-3; 10 bases match TRBD1. V trimming: 6 bases; J trimming: 11 bases; junction bases outside the gene matches: 13. Germline V gives CDR1 MNHEY, CDR2 SVGAGI. This CDR3 is 15 amino acids long. CDR3 nucleotide sequence: TGTGCCAGCAGCAGCGACAGGGGGCGGCTGAACGCCATATATTTT. It encodes CASSSDRGRLNAIYF.

The V call is TRBV20-1, the J call TRBJ2-2, with TRBD2 matching over 10 bases. The junction had 4 bases not matched to a gene; V was cut back by 5 bases and J by 4 bases. The CDR3 extends over 14 amino acids. The germline gives CDR1 DFQATT, CDR2 SNEGSKA (reference sequence). The CDR3 sequence is CSAPLAGVTGELFF. The CDR3 DNA is TGCAGTGCTCCCCTAGCGGGGGTCACCGGGGAGCTGTTTTTT.

Details on this clonotype: One junction end disagrees with the germline gene, perhaps due to a read error. The gene calls are TRBV4-1 and TRBJ2-1, with D unresolved. The germline CDR1 and CDR2 sequences are MGHRA and YSYEKL. This CDR3 has 15 amino acids. The CDR3 DNA sequence: TGTGCCAGCAGAATGGAGTGGGGAACCTACAATGAGCAGTTCTTC. Protein product: CASRMEWGTYNEQFF.

This rearrangement joins TRBV11-2 to TRBJ2-5; D unclear. Trimming left V 0 bases short and J 13 bases short, with 12 bases between. The germline V gene encodes CDR1 SGHAT and CDR2 FQNNGV. The CDR3 has 12 amino acids. In nucleotides, the CDR3 is TGTGCCAGCAGCTTAGAGGGGAAGACTCTGTACTTC. Encoded protein: CASSLEGKTLYF.

Of note for this clonotype: One end of the junction fails to match germline, which may point to a read error. The chain couples TRBV11-2 to TRBJ2-7; D gene ambiguous. In germline, CDR1 is SGHAT, CDR2 FQNNGV. The CDR3 covers 14 residues. Written as DNA, the CDR3 is TGTGCCAGCAGAGATACCGGCGTTTCCTACGAGCGGTACTTC. It translates to CASRDTGVSYERYF.

The chain combines TRBV9 with TRBJ2-5; D remains unclear. CDR1 and CDR2 (germline): SGDLS, YYNGEE. V was shortened by 1 base and J by 4 bases, with 14 bases between the two germline ends. This CDR3 is 15 amino acids long. DNA of the CDR3: TGTGCCAGCAGCGTATGGACGGGTTGGGGAGAGACCCAGTACTTC. Amino acids: CASSVWTGWGETQYF.

About this clonotype: One end of the junction fails to match germline, which may point to a read error. The chain couples TRBV6-1 to TRBJ2-4, with D hard to call. The V gene's germline CDR1 is MNHNS and CDR2 SASEGT. The CDR3 loop spans 14 amino acids. CDR3 in DNA: TGTGCCAGCAGTGAAAGAGGCCTTAGTGGCATTCAATACTTC. As protein: CASSERGLSGIQYF.

The V call is TRBV4-1, the J call TRBJ2-1; TRBD2 might be the D (5 bases). The CDR3 sequence is 15 residues long. Per germline, CDR1 MGHRA and CDR2 YSYEKL. Trimming left V 1 base short and J 10 bases short, with 17 bases between. DNA for the CDR3: TGCGCCAGCAGCCAAGGGAACATGAGGGCGTCGGAGCAGTTCTTC. Amino acids: CASSQGNMRASEQFF.

A note on this clonotype: A much larger clonotype is one base distant, so this may be a read error. CDR3 sequence: CASRMPFNEQFF. CDR3 sequence (DNA): TGTGCCAGCAGAATGCCCTTCAATGAGCAGTTCTTC. The rearrangement joins TRBV28 to TRBJ2-1, with D unclear. V dropped 6 bases and J dropped 6 bases, with 9 bases sitting between them. CDR3 length: 12 residues. Germline V gene lookup returns CDR1 MDHEN and CDR2 SYDVKM. Supplemented by reference TRBV28 and TRBJ2-1, the full variable domain reads DVKVTQSSRYLVKRTGEKVFLECVQDMDHENMFWYRQDPGLGLRLIYFSYDVKMKEKGDIPEGYSVSREKKERFSLILESASTNQTSMYLCASRMPFNEQFFGPGTRLTVL.

This clonotype has ten or more counts. This rearrangement joins TRBV5-4 to TRBJ2-1, with 8 bases fitting TRBD1. V trimming: 4 bases; J trimming: 0 bases; junction bases outside the gene matches: 6. In germline, CDR1 is SGHNT, CDR2 YYREEE (reference sequence). This CDR3 spans 16 amino acids. The chain's CDR3 is CASSRGQELSYNEQFF. DNA for the CDR3: TGTGCCAGCAGCAGGGGACAGGAGCTCTCCTACAATGAGCAGTTCTTC.

This clonotype has only one observation. At one end, the junction sequence differs from germline, possibly due to a read error. The chain has TRBV29-1 and TRBJ2-3, with D possibly being TRBD1 (6 bases). The CDR3 covers 12 residues. CDR1 and CDR2 from the germline V gene are SQVTM and ANQGSEA. The CDR3 here is CSVRGSTDTRYF. In DNA form, the CDR3 reads TGCAGCGTCAGGGGAAGTACTGATACGCGGTATTTT.

The table lists this clonotype with a count of one. The V and J genes are TRBV11-2 and TRBJ2-7; unclear D gene. Germline CDR1 reads SGHAT; CDR2 reads FQNNGV. The CDR3 runs to 15 residues. The V end lost 1 base, the J end lost 5 bases, and 15 bases lay between the germline ends. DNA for the CDR3: TGTGCCAGCAGCTTAGGACCCCAGAGGTCCAACGAGCAGTACTTC. Its translation: CASSLGPQRSNEQYF.

The chain employs TRBV29-1 and TRBJ2-3, with D possibly TRBD1 on 5 matching bases. V was cut by 5 bases and J by 3 bases, with 18 bases left in between. The V gene's germline CDR1 is SQVTM and CDR2 ANQGSEA. This CDR3 contains 15 residues. The CDR3 DNA is TGCAGCGTTAAGGGGCAGGGCAAGGGGACAGATACGCAGTATTTT. This gives the protein CSVKGQGKGTDTQYF.

Concerning this clonotype itself: With a much larger clone just one base away, this may be a read error. This rearrangement joins TRBV6-6 to TRBJ2-7, with D tentatively TRBD2 (6 bases). The CDR3 has 16 amino acids. The germline gives CDR1 MNHNY, CDR2 SVGAGI (reference sequence). The CDR3 protein is CASSYPTRRGSYELYF. CDR3 coding DNA: TGTGCCAGCAGTTACCCTACAAGGAGGGGCAGTTACGAGCTGTACTTC.

The chain is built from TRBV4-2 and TRBJ2-5; D is possibly TRBD2 (6 bases). The CDR3 sequence is 15 residues long. CDR1 is LGHNA and CDR2 is YNFKEQ in the germline V gene. V was pared by 9 bases and J by 5 bases, with 22 bases between. As DNA, the CDR3 is TGTGCCAGTAGCGTAGCGCGGGGCAGCCGGGAGACCCAGTACTTC. This codes for CASSVARGSRETQYF.

On this clonotype itself: This likely comes from a read error, as the CDR3 has no conserved phenylalanine or tryptophan at its end. The DNA is omitted, as the CDR3 cannot be located on it reliably, and the CDR3 follows TCRdb's listing. This sequence joins TRBV11-2 and TRBJ1-1. The CDR3 is 12 residues long, counting both termini. From germline, CDR1 is SGHAT and CDR2 FQNNGV. The chain's CDR3 is CASTNSGFEASI.

Remarks on this clonotype: Germline and junction disagree at one end, which may indicate a read error. This chain links TRBV27 with TRBJ2-1, with 16 bases fitting TRBD2. This CDR3 has 17 amino acids. Germline values: CDR1 MNHEY, CDR2 SMNVEV (reference sequence). The chain's CDR3 is CASTPGTSGRGYDEQFF. Written as DNA, the CDR3 is TGTGCCAGTACCCCGGGGACTAGCGGGAGGGGCTACGATGAGCAGTTCTTC.

This clonotype was counted many times. The chain is built from TRBV7-6 and TRBJ2-7; 11 nucleotides agree with TRBD2. The CDR3 is made up of 16 amino acids. CDR1 SGHVS and CDR2 FNYEAQ come from the germline V gene. The J segment lost 0 bases and the V segment lost 4 bases, leaving 5 bases of the junction unmatched. In DNA, the CDR3 is TGTGCCAGCAGCTCCGCCGGGACTAGCGGCTCCTACGAGCAGTACTTC. Residues: CASSSAGTSGSYEQYF.

This clonotype has at least ten counts. V gene TRBV5-6 combines with J gene TRBJ2-7; 8 nucleotides line up with TRBD1. After removal of 5 bases from V and 2 bases from J, the junction contained 9 bases not matched to a gene. Germline V CDR1 and CDR2: SGHDT, YYEEEE. The CDR3 is 15 amino acids. The DNA of the CDR3 is TGTGCCAGCAGGCGCAGGGGGCTAGTCACCTACGAGCAGTACTTC. Its protein product is CASRRRGLVTYEQYF.

Concerning this clonotype itself: One end of the junction varies from germline; a read error may be responsible. The chain uses TRBV11-2 and TRBJ2-7; D unclear. This CDR3 has 16 residues. Germline V gene sequence: CDR1 SGHAT, CDR2 FQNNGV. Here the CDR3 reads CANSLVFRSSSYDQYF. The CDR3 DNA reads TGTGCCAACAGCTTAGTGTTTAGGTCGAGCTCTTACGATCAGTACTTC.

With respect to this clonotype: A much larger clone is a single base away; this may be a read error. J is TRBJ1-6 and V is TRBV6-6; TRBD1 agrees at 10 bases. CDR3 size: 14 residues. Germline assignment: CDR1 MNHNY and CDR2 SVGAGI (reference sequence). The junction had 10 bases not matched to a gene; V was cut back by 8 bases and J by 12 bases. The CDR3 spells CASCRDRGREPLHF. Here the CDR3 DNA reads TGTGCCAGCTGCCGCGACAGGGGGCGTGAACCCCTCCACTTT.

Comment on this clonotype: Sequence at one end of the junction differs from germline and may be a read error. The rearrangement joins TRBV6-2 or TRBV6-3 to TRBJ2-2; the D is unclear. Germline V gene lookup returns CDR1 MNHEY and CDR2 SVGEGT. CDR3 size: 15 residues. Here the CDR3 reads CASRLPEYNTGELFF. The DNA for the CDR3 is TGTGCCAGCAGGCTACCGGAATATAACACTGGGGAGCTGTTTTTT.

Of note for this clonotype: One end of the junction does not line up with germline, which may come from a read error. This rearrangement joins TRBV7-9 to TRBJ2-7; 9 bases map to TRBD1. This CDR3 has 12 residues. CDR1 and CDR2 from the germline V gene are SEHNR and FQNEAQ (reference sequence). For the CDR3, the DNA is TGTGTCAGCACGGACAGGGGTCACGAGCAGTACTTC. As protein: CVSTDRGHEQYF.